This paragraph covers one TCR beta chain sequence. It is likely a read error, because the conserved phenylalanine at the end of the CDR3 is missing. Germline CDR1 is MNHNS and CDR2 is SASEGT. This CDR3 region has 15 residues. V gave up 7 bases and J gave up 2 bases, with 18 bases separating them. TCRdb used MiXCR to reprocess the PCR reads, holding one entry per CDR3 protein. The data contain 460,000 or so distinct CDR3 sequences, around a fifth of them seen just once; the ten biggest clones take up under 0.85%. The sample originates from a study of molecular identifiers for immune sequencing clone quantification.

This chain uses TRBV6-1 with TRBJ2-7; D is possibly TRBD2 (6 bases). This clonotype originated in a human donor in good health. Some libraries in this study had Jurkat cell RNA spiked in. What was sequenced was naive CD8+ T cells from blood, with Jurkat cell RNA spiked in. As for subset: FACS-sorted CD8+CD4-CCR7+CD45RA+ naive T cells. In DNA, the CDR3 is TGTGCCAGCACCCTAGGGCCGGGGGAAGCCTACGAGCAGTACCTC. This translates into CASTLGPGEAYEQYL.